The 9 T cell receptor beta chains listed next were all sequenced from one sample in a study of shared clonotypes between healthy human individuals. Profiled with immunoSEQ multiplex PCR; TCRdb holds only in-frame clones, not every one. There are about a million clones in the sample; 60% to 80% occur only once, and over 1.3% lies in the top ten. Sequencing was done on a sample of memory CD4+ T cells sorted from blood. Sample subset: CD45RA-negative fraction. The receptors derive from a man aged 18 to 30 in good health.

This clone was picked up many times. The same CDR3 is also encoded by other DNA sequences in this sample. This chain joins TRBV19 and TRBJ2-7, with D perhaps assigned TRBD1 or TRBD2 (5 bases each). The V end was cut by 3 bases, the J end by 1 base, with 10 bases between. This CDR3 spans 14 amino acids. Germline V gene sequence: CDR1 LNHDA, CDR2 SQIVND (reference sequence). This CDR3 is CASSIRDGSYEQYF. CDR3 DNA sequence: TGTGCCAGTAGTATCCGGGACGGGTCCTACGAGCAGTACTTC. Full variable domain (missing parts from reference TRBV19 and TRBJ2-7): DGGITQSPKYLFRKEGQNVTLSCEQNLNHDAMYWYRQDPGQGLRLIYYSQIVNDFQKGDIAEGYSVSREKKESFPLTVTSAQKNPTAFYLCASSIRDGSYEQYFGPGTRLTVT.

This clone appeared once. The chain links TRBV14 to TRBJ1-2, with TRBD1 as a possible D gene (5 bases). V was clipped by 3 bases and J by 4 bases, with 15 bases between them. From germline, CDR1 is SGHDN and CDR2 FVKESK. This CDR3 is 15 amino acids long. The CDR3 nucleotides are TGTGCCAGCAGCCAGGGATCTGGGGCGATCTATGGCTACACCTTC. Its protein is CASSQGSGAIYGYTF.

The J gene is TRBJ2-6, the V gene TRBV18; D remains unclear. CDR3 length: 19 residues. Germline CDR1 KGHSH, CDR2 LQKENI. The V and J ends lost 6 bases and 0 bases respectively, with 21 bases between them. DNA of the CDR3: TGTGCCAGCTCGCCGACGATCCCACTTATAAACTCTGGGGCCAACGTCCTGACTTTC. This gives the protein CASSPTIPLINSGANVLTF.

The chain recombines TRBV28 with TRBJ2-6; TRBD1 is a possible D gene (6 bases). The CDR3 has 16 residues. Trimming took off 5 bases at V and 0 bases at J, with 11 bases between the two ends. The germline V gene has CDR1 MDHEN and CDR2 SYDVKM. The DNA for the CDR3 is TGTGCCAGCAGTCAGGGGACCGACTCTGGGGCCAACGTCCTGACTTTC. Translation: CASSQGTDSGANVLTF.

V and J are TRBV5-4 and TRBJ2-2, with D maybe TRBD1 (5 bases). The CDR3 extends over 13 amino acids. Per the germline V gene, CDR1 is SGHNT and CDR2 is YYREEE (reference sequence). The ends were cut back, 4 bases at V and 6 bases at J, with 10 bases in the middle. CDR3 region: CASSIDSPGELFF. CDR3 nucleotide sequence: TGTGCCAGCAGCATAGACAGCCCCGGGGAGCTGTTTTTT. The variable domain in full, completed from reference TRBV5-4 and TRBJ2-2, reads ETGVTQSPTHLIKTRGQQVTLRCSSQSGHNTVSWYQQALGQGPQFIFQYYREEENGRGNFPPRFSGLQFPNYSSELNVNALELDDSALYLCASSIDSPGELFFGEGSRLTVL.

CDR3 residues: CAWRPPGGTEAFF. For the CDR3, the DNA is TGTGCCTGGAGACCGCCAGGAGGCACTGAAGCTTTCTTT. The rearrangement joins TRBV30 to TRBJ1-1, with D unresolved. CDR3 size: 13 residues. V was shortened by 3 bases and J by 4 bases, with 12 bases between the two germline ends. Germline V gene data show CDR1 as GTSNPN and CDR2 as SVGIG (reference sequence).

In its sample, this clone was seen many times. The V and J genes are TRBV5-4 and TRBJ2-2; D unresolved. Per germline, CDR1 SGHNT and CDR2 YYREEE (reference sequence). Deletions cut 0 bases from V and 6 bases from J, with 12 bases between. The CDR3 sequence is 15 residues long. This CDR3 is CASSLEARFPGELFF. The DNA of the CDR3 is TGTGCCAGCAGCTTGGAGGCTAGATTCCCCGGGGAGCTGTTTTTT.

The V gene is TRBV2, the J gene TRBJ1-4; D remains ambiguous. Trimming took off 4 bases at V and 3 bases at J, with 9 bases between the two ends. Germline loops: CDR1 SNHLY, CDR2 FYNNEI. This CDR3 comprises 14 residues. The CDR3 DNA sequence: TGTGCCAGCAGTGCCTGGGTACCTAATGAAAAACTGTTTTTT. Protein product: CASSAWVPNEKLFF.

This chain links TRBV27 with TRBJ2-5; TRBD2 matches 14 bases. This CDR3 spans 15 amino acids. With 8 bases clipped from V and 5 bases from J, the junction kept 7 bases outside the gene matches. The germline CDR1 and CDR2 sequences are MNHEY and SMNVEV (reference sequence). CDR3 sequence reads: CASHGTSGSLETQYF. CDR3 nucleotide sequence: TGTGCCAGCCACGGGACTAGCGGGAGCCTGGAGACCCAGTACTTC.